This TCR beta chain was observed in a study of PD-1 blockade in classical Hodgkin lymphoma. The CDR3 length is 18 residues. The time point here: cycle 4 day 1 (C4D1), after 6 weeks of nivolumab. All patients relapsed after autologous stem cell transplantation, and brentuximab vedotin exposure varied. Profiling relied on immunoSEQ multiplex PCR, and the TCRdb table lists in-frame clones only, not all of them. The table lists some 50,000 clones, about 80% of them singletons. The clonotype was recovered from a human donor with classical Hodgkin lymphoma. The gene calls are TRBV21-1 and TRBJ2-2; TRBD2 is the table's D call and was not checked against the DNA. TRBV21-1 is labeled a pseudogene. Sequenced here: peripheral blood mononuclear cells (PBMCs), sampled before the fourth cycle of nivolumab. The CDR3 DNA is TGTGCCAGCAGGCTTAAAGAGGACGGGAGGTCCTACACCGGGGAGCTGTTTTTT. Translation gives CASRLKEDGRSYTGELFF.